The table lists the clone carrying this T cell receptor beta chain with a few counts. The antigen remains undetermined. This sample was included in a study of blood T cells in healthy people across ages. Regarding the study as a whole: Naive T cell percentage strongly correlated with TCR beta diversity. A roughly linear age-dependent decrease characterized TCR beta diversity per million T cells. Unsorted PBMC input precluded a conclusive naive versus antigen-experienced comparison.

The junction had 8 bases not matched to a gene; V was cut back by 6 bases and J by 3 bases. CDR3 length equals 15 residues. Using a J-beta primer mix together with a sample-barcoded 5' primer, a second PCR was run for roughly 6 to 12 cycles. TCRdb recomputed calls from the 5' RACE reads with MiXCR, one row per CDR3 protein. The repertoire holds more than 800,000 distinct CDR3 sequences, with about 30% as singletons. The sequenced sample was blood. The TCR comes from a woman older than 75 in good health. The chain employs TRBV12-3 or TRBV12-4 and TRBJ2-1; 7 bases line up with TRBD2. CDR3 region: CASRVGRGVYNEQFF. In nucleotides, the CDR3 is TGTGCCAGCAGGGTGGGACGGGGGGTCTACAATGAGCAGTTCTTC.